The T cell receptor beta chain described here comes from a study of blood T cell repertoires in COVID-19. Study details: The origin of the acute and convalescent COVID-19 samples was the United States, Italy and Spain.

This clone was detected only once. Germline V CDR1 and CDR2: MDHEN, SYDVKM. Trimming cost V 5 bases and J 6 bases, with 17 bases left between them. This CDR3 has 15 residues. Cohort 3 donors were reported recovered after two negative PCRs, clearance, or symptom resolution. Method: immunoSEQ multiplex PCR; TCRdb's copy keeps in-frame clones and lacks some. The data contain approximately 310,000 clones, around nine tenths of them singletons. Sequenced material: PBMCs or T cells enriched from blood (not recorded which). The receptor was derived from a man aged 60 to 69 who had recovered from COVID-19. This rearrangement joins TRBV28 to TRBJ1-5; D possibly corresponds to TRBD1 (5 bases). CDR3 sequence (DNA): TGTGCCAGCAGTACACCAGGGAAAGGTGGTCAGCCCCAGCATTTT. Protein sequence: CASSTPGKGGQPQHF.